This record concerns one T cell receptor beta chain sequence. The data are from a study of blood T cell repertoires in COVID-19. Original analysis: Amplification with reference gene primers provided the estimates of nucleated cell counts. Clones were read by immunoSEQ multiplex PCR, and TCRdb kept only the in-frame ones, dropping some. The D gene and trimming were derived from the DNA, and the V and J assignments and clone size from that table. The sample includes about 260,000 clones, about 85% of them seen just once. The germline V gene encodes CDR1 MNHEY and CDR2 SVGAGI. The CDR3 covers 15 residues. V lost 6 bases and J 4 bases, leaving 17 bases between the germline ends.

This TCR was sampled from a man aged 55 to 69 with acute or convalescent COVID-19. The specimen sequenced was peripheral blood. The chain links TRBV6-5 to TRBJ2-3; maybe TRBD2 (5 bases). DNA for the CDR3: TGTGCCAGCAGGCTAACTCGGGGAGCCGCAGATACGCAGTATTTT. Its translation is CASRLTRGAADTQYF.